This TCR beta chain was recovered during a study of Graves' ophthalmopathy and Graves' hyperthyroidism. Study background: Peripheral blood sampling preceded any treatment and occurred at initial diagnosis.

Concerning this clonotype: The antigen is not known.

Overall study results and limits: Progression of ophthalmopathy was predicted by the model with 70% to 71% sensitivity and roughly 78% specificity. Ophthalmopathy and stable hyperthyroidism were discriminated by a 13-signature model, with approximately 89% sensitivity and 81.08% specificity.

Trimming took 6 bases from V and 5 from J, leaving 23 bases between them. The CDR3 is 17 amino acids. Germline-derived CDR1 and CDR2 are SEHNR and FQNEAQ (reference sequence). Moderately to severely active ophthalmopathy under 3 months, CAS at least 3, NOSPECS at least 4. From RNA, the CDR3 regions of TCR beta chains were amplified and sequenced. HTBI primers primed a first-round RT-PCR, and a second-round multiplex PCR followed. Each CDR3 protein is one row after TCRdb ran MiXCR on the multiplex PCR reads. Found here are 600,000 to 950,000 distinct CDR3 sequences, 35% to 50% of them singletons; the top ten hold 40% to 55%.

The source material was peripheral blood. The sequence derives from an adult man with Graves' ophthalmopathy. The chain joins TRBV7-9 to TRBJ1-5, with D possibly TRBD1 on 5 matching bases. The CDR3 DNA is TGTGCCAGCAGTTTATACGGATGGGGGGGGACGGATCAGCCCCAGCATTTT. This sequence encodes CASSLYGWGGTDQPQHF.